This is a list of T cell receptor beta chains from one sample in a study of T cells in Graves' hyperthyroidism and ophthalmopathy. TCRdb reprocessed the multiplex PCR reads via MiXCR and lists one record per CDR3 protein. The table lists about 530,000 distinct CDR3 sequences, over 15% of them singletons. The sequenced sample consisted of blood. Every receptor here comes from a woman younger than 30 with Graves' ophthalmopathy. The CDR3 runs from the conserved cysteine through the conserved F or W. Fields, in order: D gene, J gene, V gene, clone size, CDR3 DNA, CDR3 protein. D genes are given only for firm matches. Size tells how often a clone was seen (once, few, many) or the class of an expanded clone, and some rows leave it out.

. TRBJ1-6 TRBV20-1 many TGCAGTGCTAGAGATGTGGACAGAGCCTATAATTCACCCCTCCACTTT CSARDVDRAYNSPLHF
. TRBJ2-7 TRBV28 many TGTGCCAGCAGTTTATCTTCCCTTACTATAACCTACGAGCAGTACTTC CASSLSSLTITYEQYF
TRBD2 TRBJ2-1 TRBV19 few TGTGCCAGTAGTATAGCAGCGGGAGGAAGTAATGAGCAGTTCTTC CASSIAAGGSNEQFF
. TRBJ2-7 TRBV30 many TGTGCCTGGGATCTAGGGGAGTACGAGCAGTACTTC CAWDLGEYEQYF
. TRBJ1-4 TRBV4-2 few TGTGCCAGCAGCCAAGCGGATCGCGATGATGAAAAACTGTTTTTT CASSQADRDDEKLFF
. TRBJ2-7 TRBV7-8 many TGTGCCAGCAGCTACCAAGTGACGGACTACGAGCAGTACTTC CASSYQVTDYEQYF
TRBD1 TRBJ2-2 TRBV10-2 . TGCGCCAGCAGAACCACAGGGGTTAGCACCGGGGAGCTGTTTTTT CASRTTGVSTGELFF
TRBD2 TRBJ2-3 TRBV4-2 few TGTACCAGCAGCCAAGATGCGATAGCGGGGACGGACGCCACAGATACGCAGTATTTT CTSSQDAIAGTDATDTQYF
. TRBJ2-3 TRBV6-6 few TGTGCCAGCAGTTACTCCAAGGTTGGCAGACGCACAGATACGCAGTATTTT CASSYSKVGRRTDTQYF
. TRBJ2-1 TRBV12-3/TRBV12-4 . TGTGCCAGCAGTTACGGACAGAGCTACAATGAGCAGTTCTTC CASSYGQSYNEQFF
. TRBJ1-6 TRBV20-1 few TGCAGTGCAAGGGACAACGTAGGGTCCTATAATTCACCCCTCCACTTT CSARDNVGSYNSPLHF
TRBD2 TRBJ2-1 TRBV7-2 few TGTGCCAGCAGCTTTCTTGGCGGGGGAAATGAGCAGTTCTTC CASSFLGGGNEQFF
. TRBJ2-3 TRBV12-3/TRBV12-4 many TGTGCCAGCAGTACCTTAGGGTCCACAGATACGCAGTATTTT CASSTLGSTDTQYF
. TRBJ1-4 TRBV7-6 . TGTGCCAGCAGCAAAATGCCTTTGGGAGGTAGCAGGAATAAACTGTTTTTT CASSKMPLGGSRNKLFF
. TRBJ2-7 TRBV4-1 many TGCGCCAGCAGCCCGAGAGGCAGGGACTACGAGCAGTACTTC CASSPRGRDYEQYF
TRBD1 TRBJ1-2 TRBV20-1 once TGCAGTGCTGCCGGGACAGGGGCAAGAAGCGACTATGGCTACACCTTC CSAAGTGARSDYGYTF
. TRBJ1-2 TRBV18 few TGTGCCAGCTCACCACCGGAGGGGCTCTATGGCTACACCTTC CASSPPEGLYGYTF
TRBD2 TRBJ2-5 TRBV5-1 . TGCGCCAGCAGCCCGGGACTAGCCAAAGAGACCCAGTACTTC CASSPGLAKETQYF
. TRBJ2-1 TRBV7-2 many TGTGCCAGCAGCTTAAATCACAGGGTTGAGCAGTTCTTC CASSLNHRVEQFF
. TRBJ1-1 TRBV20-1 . TGCAGTGCTAGGGGTTACCTGACCGCGAGGGACACTGAAGCTTTCTTT CSARGYLTARDTEAFF
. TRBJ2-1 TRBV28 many TGTGCCAGCAGCTCTGACTATTTCAATGAGCAGTTCTTC CASSSDYFNEQFF
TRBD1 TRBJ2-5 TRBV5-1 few TGCGCCAGCAGCCCAGGAAGGAGGACAGGGGGCGCAGAGACCCAGTACTTC CASSPGRRTGGAETQYF
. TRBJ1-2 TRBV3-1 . TGTGCCAGCGGCCGGGAGGGGTCGGATGGCTACACCTTC CASGREGSDGYTF
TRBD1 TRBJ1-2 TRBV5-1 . TGCGCCAGCAGCTTGGTTGACAGGGGTGCCTCTGGCTACACCTTC CASSLVDRGASGYTF
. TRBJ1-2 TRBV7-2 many TGTGCCAGCAGCTTAGCTGGGGTGGGGTCCTATGGCTACACCTTC CASSLAGVGSYGYTF
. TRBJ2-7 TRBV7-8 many TGTGCCAGCAGCTTAGTTATGGCCCAATACTCCTACGAGCAGTACTTC CASSLVMAQYSYEQYF
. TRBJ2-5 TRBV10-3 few TGTGCCATCAGTGGGGCCACGCAAGAGACCCAGTACTTC CAISGATQETQYF
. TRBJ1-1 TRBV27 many TGTGCCAGCAGTTTCAGCGGGGGCAGAGCTTTCTTT CASSFSGGRAFF
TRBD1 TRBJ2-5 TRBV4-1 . TGCGCCAGCAGCCAAGACCCCCCGATACGGACAGGGGTGGGGGAGACCCAGTACTTC CASSQDPPIRTGVGETQYF
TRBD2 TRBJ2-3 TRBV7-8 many TGTGCCAGCAGGGTAGGGAGGGCGGCAGATACGCAGTATTTT CASRVGRAADTQYF
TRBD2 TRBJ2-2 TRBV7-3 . TGTGCCAGCAGCTTAAAGGCACGGGGCCTAGCGGGGGGTGGTACCGGGGAGCTGTTTTTT CASSLKARGLAGGGTGELFF
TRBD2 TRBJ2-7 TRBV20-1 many TGCAGTGCTAGAGATCTGAGGCGGGAGGTCGAGCAGTACTTC CSARDLRREVEQYF
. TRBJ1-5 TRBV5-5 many TGTGCCAGCAGCTTATCGGCGTTTAGCAATCAGCCCCAGCATTTT CASSLSAFSNQPQHF
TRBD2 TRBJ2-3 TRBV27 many TGTGCCAGCAGTTTATTTGCGGGGGGGCGCACAGATACGCAGTATTTT CASSLFAGGRTDTQYF
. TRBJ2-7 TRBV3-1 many TGTGCCAGCAGCCAAGATCAGGACAGAACCTACGAGCAGTACTTC CASSQDQDRTYEQYF
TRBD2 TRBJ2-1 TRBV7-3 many TGTGCCAGCTCCGGGACTAGCGGGTCACGGACCTACAATGAGCAGTTCTTC CASSGTSGSRTYNEQFF
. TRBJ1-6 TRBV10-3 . TGTGCCATCAGTGAGTCGAGAGGGGGGAGTTCACCCCTCCACTTT CAISESRGGSSPLHF
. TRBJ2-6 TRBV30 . TGTGCCTGGGGGACACCCTCTTCTGGGGCCAACGTCCTGACTTTC CAWGTPSSGANVLTF
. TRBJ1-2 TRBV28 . TGTGCCAGCGCGGTTAACTATGGCTACACCTTC CASAVNYGYTF
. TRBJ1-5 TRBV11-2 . TGTGCCAGCAGCTTAGAATGGGGTCCTAATCAGCCCCAGCATTTT CASSLEWGPNQPQHF
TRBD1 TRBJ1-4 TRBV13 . TGTGCCAGCAGCTGTCGACAGGGGGGAGATGCAACTAATGAAAAACTGTTTTTT CASSCRQGGDATNEKLFF
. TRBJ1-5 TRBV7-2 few TGTGCCAGCAGCTTAGGGACCCGCATCAGGCAGCCCCAGCATTTT CASSLGTRIRQPQHF
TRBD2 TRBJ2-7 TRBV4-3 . TGCGCCAGCAGCCTCGAGACTAGCCTCTCCTCCTACGAGCAGTACTTC CASSLETSLSSYEQYF
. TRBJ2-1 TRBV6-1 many TGTGCCAGCAGTGTTAGCCTCGGTGGCCACAATGAGCAGTTCTTC CASSVSLGGHNEQFF
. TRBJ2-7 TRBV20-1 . TGCAGTGCTAGCTACCGGGGTTCCTACGAGCAGTACTTC CSASYRGSYEQYF